Each of the 18 T cell receptor beta chains below was sequenced from the same sample in a study of T cells in localized non-small cell lung cancer. Sequencing was performed with immunoSEQ multiplex PCR; in TCRdb, only in-frame clones are kept and a portion is missing. Here the sample spans tens of thousands of clones, 70% to 90% being singletons. Sequencing used peripheral blood, obtained before any cancer treatment. The receptors were gathered from a woman aged 35 to 70 with stage I squamous cell lung carcinoma.

The rearrangement joins TRBV5-8 to TRBJ2-3, with D uncertain. With 3 bases removed from V and 14 bases from J, the gap between germline ends came to 16 bases. Germline-derived CDR1 and CDR2 are SGHTS and YDEGEE. CDR3 length: 12 amino acids. This CDR3 reads CASSSWNELRYF. The DNA of the CDR3 is TGTGCCAGCAGCTCGTGGAACGAACTCCGGTATTTT.

This clone was seen only a few times. V usage is TRBV18 and J usage is TRBJ1-4, with TRBD1 matching over 11 bases. V gave up 6 bases and J gave up 5 bases; unmatched junction bases: 5. The germline V gene has CDR1 KGHSH and CDR2 LQKENI. This CDR3 region has 15 residues. This chain's CDR3 is CASSPGTGGNEKLFF. Here the CDR3 DNA reads TGTGCCAGCTCGCCCGGGACAGGGGGGAATGAAAAACTGTTTTTT. Variable domain in full (rest from reference TRBV18 and TRBJ1-4): NAGVMQNPRHLVRRRGQEARLRCSPMKGHSHVYWYRQLPEEGLKFMVYLQKENIIDESGMPKERFSAEFPKEGPSILRIQQVVRGDSAAYFCASSPGTGGNEKLFFGSGTQLSVL.

V is TRBV6-5 and J is TRBJ2-2, with 8 nucleotides matching TRBD1. After removal of 5 bases from V and 4 bases from J, the junction contained 6 bases not matched to a gene. Germline V CDR1 and CDR2: MNHEY, SVGAGI. This CDR3 comprises 15 residues. The CDR3 DNA is TGTGCCAGCAGTCTTGACAGGGGCTCCACCGGGGAGCTGTTTTTT. This translates into CASSLDRGSTGELFF.

V is TRBV19 and J is TRBJ2-3; possibly TRBD2 for D (5 bases). The V gene lost 9 bases and the J gene lost 7 bases, with 20 bases spanning the gap. This CDR3 has 14 residues. CDR1 LNHDA and CDR2 SQIVND come from the germline V gene (reference sequence). CDR3 sequence reads: CASSNSDLTNTQYF. CDR3 nucleotides: TGTGCCAGCAGCAACTCGGACTTAACAAATACGCAGTATTTT.

V is TRBV4-1 and J is TRBJ2-1; the D call may be TRBD1 or TRBD2 (6 bases each). The ends were cut back, 0 bases at V and 0 bases at J, with 12 bases in the middle. The germline gives CDR1 MGHRA, CDR2 YSYEKL. This CDR3 contains 17 residues. The CDR3 protein is CASSQDPWGASYNEQFF. The CDR3 region has the DNA TGCGCCAGCAGCCAAGACCCCTGGGGGGCCTCCTACAATGAGCAGTTCTTC.

Here the CDR3 reads CASSSPGDGYTF. Written as DNA, the CDR3 is TGTGCCAGCAGCAGCCCAGGGGATGGCTACACCTTC. The chain joins TRBV4-2 to TRBJ1-2; D may be TRBD1 (6 bases). Deletions cut 5 bases from V and 6 bases from J, with 10 bases between. The CDR3 covers 12 residues. Looked up from germline, CDR1 is LGHNA and CDR2 is YNFKEQ.

This chain connects TRBV7-2 to TRBJ2-1, with TRBD2 identical over 9 bases. This CDR3 region has 16 residues. J lost 6 bases, V lost 6 bases, and 12 bases had no gene match. Germline V gives CDR1 SGHTA, CDR2 FQGNSA. Here the CDR3 reads CASRRAGGQSFNEQFF. CDR3 sequence (DNA): TGTGCCAGCAGACGGGCGGGGGGGCAATCTTTCAATGAGCAGTTCTTC.

The chain is built from TRBV2 and TRBJ1-1; 10 bases align to TRBD1. Trimming at V came to 7 bases and at J to 4 bases, leaving 6 bases not matched to a gene. The CDR3 loop spans 14 amino acids. CDR1 is SNHLY and CDR2 is FYNNEI in the germline V gene. Written as DNA, the CDR3 is TGTGCCAGCAACCGGGACAGGGGTGGCACTGAAGCTTTCTTT. Translated, it gives CASNRDRGGTEAFF.

This chain uses TRBV4-1 with TRBJ1-1; maybe TRBD1 (5 bases). V lost 1 base and J 5 bases, leaving 8 bases between the germline ends. The CDR3 has 13 amino acids. The V gene's germline CDR1 is MGHRA and CDR2 YSYEKL. This chain's CDR3 is CASSQARVTEAFF. CDR3 nucleotide sequence: TGCGCCAGCAGCCAAGCCAGGGTTACTGAAGCTTTCTTT.

The chain recombines TRBV6-1 with TRBJ1-1, with a possible D match to TRBD1 (6 bases). The CDR3 is 14 amino acids. Trimming shortened V by 5 bases and J by 1 base, and 11 bases separated the two germline ends. Germline CDR1 MNHNS, CDR2 SASEGT. CDR3 sequence: CASSPRGRNTEAFF. The DNA for the CDR3 is TGTGCCAGCAGTCCCAGGGGTCGGAACACTGAAGCTTTCTTT.

This sequence joins TRBV7-9 and TRBJ1-1; D is possibly TRBD1 (5 bases). CDR3 length: 14 residues. CDR1 and CDR2 from the germline V gene are SEHNR and FQNEAQ (reference sequence). The V and J ends lost 1 base and 0 bases respectively, with 6 bases between them. DNA for the CDR3: TGTGCCAGCAGCTTAGGACAGCTGAACACTGAAGCTTTCTTT. Translated: CASSLGQLNTEAFF.

This rearrangement joins TRBV5-4 to TRBJ2-7, with D tentatively TRBD2 (7 bases). The CDR3 has 14 residues. CDR1 and CDR2 (germline): SGHNT, YYREEE (reference sequence). Deletions cut 2 bases from V and 5 bases from J, with 14 bases between. The CDR3, as DNA: TGTGCCAGCAGCTTCCCACGGGGGGCCAACGAGCAGTACTTC. This sequence encodes CASSFPRGANEQYF.

V is TRBV9 and J is TRBJ2-7; 9 bases are a match to TRBD2. The CDR3 is made up of 14 amino acids. With 4 bases clipped from V and 0 bases from J, the junction kept 2 bases outside the gene matches. Looked up from germline, CDR1 is SGDLS and CDR2 is YYNGEE. The CDR3 DNA is TGTGCCAGCAGCTTAGCGGGGGCCTCCTACGAGCAGTACTTC. It codes for CASSLAGASYEQYF.

The chain links TRBV19 to TRBJ1-2; no definite D call. There are 13 residues in the CDR3. With 3 bases removed from V and 4 bases from J, the gap between germline ends came to 9 bases. The germline V gene encodes CDR1 LNHDA and CDR2 SQIVND (reference sequence). For the CDR3, the DNA is TGTGCCAGTAGTATGGCAGCAGTCTATGGCTACACCTTC. Translated: CASSMAAVYGYTF.

The rearrangement joins TRBV10-3 to TRBJ1-2; D is undetermined. V lost 0 bases and J lost 1, with 9 bases in between. CDR3 length: 15 amino acids. The germline V gene has CDR1 ENHRY and CDR2 SYGVKD. The CDR3 coding sequence is TGTGCCATCAGTGAGTCGTCCGGGTATAACTATGGCTACACCTTC. Its protein product is CAISESSGYNYGYTF.

V and J are TRBV4-2 and TRBJ2-7, with 9 bases identical to TRBD2. Germline CDR1 reads LGHNA; CDR2 reads YNFKEQ. This CDR3 has 16 amino acids. The ends lost 3 bases at V and 2 bases at J; junction bases unmatched: 8. DNA of the CDR3: TGTGCCAGCAGCCAGCTAGCGGGGAAAACGCCCTACGAGCAGTACTTC. This encodes CASSQLAGKTPYEQYF.

The chain uses TRBV27 and TRBJ2-2; 7 nucleotides match TRBD1. Germline lookup yields CDR1 MNHEY and CDR2 SMNVEV (reference sequence). The J segment lost 5 bases and the V segment lost 2 bases, leaving 5 bases of the junction unmatched. The CDR3 extends over 15 amino acids. The CDR3 DNA is TGTGCCAGCAGTTTACAACCGACAGGGACCGGGGAGCTGTTTTTT. It codes for CASSLQPTGTGELFF.

J is TRBJ2-1 and V is TRBV2, with TRBD2 matching over 8 bases. Germline V gene lookup returns CDR1 SNHLY and CDR2 FYNNEI. Trimming cost V 6 bases and J 2 bases; bases outside gene matches: 6. This CDR3 comprises 15 residues. CDR3 nucleotides: TGTGCCAGCAGGGATCCGGGGGGGACCTACAATGAGCAGTTCTTC. It codes for CASRDPGGTYNEQFF.